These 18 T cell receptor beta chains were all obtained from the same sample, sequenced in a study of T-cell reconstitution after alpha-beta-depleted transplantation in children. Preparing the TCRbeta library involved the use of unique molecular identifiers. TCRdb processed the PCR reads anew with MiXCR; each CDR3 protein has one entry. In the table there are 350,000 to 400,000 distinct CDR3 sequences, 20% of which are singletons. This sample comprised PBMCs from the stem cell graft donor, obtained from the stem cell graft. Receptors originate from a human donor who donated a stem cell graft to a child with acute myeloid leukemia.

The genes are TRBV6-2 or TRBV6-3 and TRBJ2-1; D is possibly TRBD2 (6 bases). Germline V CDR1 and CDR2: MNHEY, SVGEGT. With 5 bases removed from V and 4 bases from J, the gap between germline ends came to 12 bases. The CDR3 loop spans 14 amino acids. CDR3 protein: CASSRERRYNEQFF. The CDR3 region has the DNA TGTGCCAGCAGTCGGGAGAGAAGATACAATGAGCAGTTCTTC.

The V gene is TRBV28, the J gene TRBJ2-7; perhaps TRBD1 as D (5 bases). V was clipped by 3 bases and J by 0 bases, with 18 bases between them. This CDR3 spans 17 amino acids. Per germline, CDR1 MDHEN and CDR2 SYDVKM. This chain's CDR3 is CASSFRRVGPNSYEQYF. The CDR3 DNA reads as TGTGCCAGCAGTTTTCGCAGGGTAGGTCCTAACTCCTACGAGCAGTACTTC.

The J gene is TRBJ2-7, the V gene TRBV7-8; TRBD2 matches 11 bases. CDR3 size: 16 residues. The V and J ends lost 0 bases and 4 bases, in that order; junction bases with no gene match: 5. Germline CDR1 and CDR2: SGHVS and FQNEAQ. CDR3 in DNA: TGTGCCAGCAGCTTAGCTGGGACTAGCGGACTGTACGAGCAGTACTTC. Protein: CASSLAGTSGLYEQYF. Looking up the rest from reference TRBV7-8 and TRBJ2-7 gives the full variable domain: GAGVSQSPRYKVAKRGQDVALRCDPISGHVSLFWYQQALGQGPEFLTYFQNEAQLDKSGLPSDRFFAERPEGSVSTLKIQRTQQEDSAVYLCASSLAGTSGLYEQYFGPGTRLTVT.

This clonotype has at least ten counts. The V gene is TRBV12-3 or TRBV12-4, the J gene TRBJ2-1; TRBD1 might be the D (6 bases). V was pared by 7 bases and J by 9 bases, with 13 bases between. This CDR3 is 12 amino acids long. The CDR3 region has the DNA TGTGCCAGCACGTGGAGAGGGGGTGAGCAGTTCTTC. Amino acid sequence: CASTWRGGEQFF.

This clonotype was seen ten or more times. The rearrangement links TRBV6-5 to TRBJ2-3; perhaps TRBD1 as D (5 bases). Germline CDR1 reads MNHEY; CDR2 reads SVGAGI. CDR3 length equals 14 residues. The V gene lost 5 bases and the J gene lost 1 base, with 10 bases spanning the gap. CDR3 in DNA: TGTGCCAGCAGTCCACTGACAGGCACAGATACGCAGTATTTT. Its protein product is CASSPLTGTDTQYF.

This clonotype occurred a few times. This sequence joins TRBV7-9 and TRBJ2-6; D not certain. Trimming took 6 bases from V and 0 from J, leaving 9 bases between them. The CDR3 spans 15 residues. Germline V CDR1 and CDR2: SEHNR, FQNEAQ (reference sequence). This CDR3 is CASRTGVSGANVLTF. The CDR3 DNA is TGTGCCAGCAGGACTGGTGTCTCTGGGGCCAACGTCCTGACTTTC.

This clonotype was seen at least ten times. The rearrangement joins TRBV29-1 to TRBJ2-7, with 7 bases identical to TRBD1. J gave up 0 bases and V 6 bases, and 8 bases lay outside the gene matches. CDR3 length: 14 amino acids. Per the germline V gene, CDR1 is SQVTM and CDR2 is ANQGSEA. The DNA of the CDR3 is TGCAGCGTCTTGGACAGGTTAAGCTCCTACGAGCAGTACTTC. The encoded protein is CSVLDRLSSYEQYF.

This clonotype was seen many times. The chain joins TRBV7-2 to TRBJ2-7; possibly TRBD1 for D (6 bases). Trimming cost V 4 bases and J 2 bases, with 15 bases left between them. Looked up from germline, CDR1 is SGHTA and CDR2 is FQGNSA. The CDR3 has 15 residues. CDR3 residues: CASSYRGSPPYEQYF. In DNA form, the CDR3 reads TGTGCCAGCAGCTATAGGGGGTCCCCTCCCTACGAGCAGTACTTC.

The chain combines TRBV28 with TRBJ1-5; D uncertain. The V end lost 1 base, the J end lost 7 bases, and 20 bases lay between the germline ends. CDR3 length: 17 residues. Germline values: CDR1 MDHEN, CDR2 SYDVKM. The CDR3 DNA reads TGTGCCAGCAGTTTATCCGCGGGTACGGTTGCACCCCAGCCCCAGCATTTT. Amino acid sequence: CASSLSAGTVAPQPQHF.

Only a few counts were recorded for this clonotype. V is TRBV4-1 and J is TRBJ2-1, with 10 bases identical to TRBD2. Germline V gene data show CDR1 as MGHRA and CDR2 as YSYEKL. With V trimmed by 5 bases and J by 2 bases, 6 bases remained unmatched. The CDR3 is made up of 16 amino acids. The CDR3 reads CASSFRAGGTYNEQFF. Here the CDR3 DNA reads TGCGCCAGCAGCTTTCGAGCGGGAGGGACCTACAATGAGCAGTTCTTC.

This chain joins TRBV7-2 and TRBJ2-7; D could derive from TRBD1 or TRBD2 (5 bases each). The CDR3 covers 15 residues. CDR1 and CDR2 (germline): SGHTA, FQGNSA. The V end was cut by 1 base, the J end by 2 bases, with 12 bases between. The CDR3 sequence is CASSLEGPRAYEQYF. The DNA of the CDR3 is TGTGCCAGCAGCTTAGAGGGACCTCGGGCCTACGAGCAGTACTTC.

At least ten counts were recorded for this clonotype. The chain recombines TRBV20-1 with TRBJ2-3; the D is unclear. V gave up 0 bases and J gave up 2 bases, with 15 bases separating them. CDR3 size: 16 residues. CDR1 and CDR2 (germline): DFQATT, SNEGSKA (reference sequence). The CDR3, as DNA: TGCAGTGCTAGAGAGGTTTCTCGGTCCTCCACAGATACGCAGTATTTT. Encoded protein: CSAREVSRSSTDTQYF.

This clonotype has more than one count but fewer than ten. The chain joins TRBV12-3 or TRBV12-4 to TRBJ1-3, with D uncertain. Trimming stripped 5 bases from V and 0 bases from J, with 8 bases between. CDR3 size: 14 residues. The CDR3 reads CASSRMDSGNTIYF. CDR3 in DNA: TGTGCCAGCAGTAGAATGGACTCTGGAAACACCATATATTTT.

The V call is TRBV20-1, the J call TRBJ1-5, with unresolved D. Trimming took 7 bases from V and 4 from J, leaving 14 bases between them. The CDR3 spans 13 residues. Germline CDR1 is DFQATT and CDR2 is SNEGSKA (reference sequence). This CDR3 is CSGRWRTNQPQHF. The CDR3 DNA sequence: TGCAGTGGTAGGTGGCGGACGAATCAGCCCCAGCATTTT.

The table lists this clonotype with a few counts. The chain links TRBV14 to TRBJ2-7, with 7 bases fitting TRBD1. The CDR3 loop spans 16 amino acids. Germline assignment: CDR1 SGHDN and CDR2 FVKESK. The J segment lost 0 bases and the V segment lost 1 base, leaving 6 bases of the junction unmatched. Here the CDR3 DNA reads TGTGCCAGCAGCCAAGCGGTCAGGGGGAGCTCCTACGAGCAGTACTTC. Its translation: CASSQAVRGSSYEQYF. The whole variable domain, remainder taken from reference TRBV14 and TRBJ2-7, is EAGVTQFPSHSVIEKGQTVTLRCDPISGHDNLYWYRRVMGKEIKFLLHFVKESKQDESGMPNNRFLAERTGGTYSTLKVQPAELEDSGVYFCASSQAVRGSSYEQYFGPGTRLTVT.

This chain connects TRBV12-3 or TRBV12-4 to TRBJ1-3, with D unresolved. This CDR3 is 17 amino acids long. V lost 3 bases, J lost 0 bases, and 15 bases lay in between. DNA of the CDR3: TGTGCCAGCAGTTTCCTAAAGACGGGGTCCTCTGGAAACACCATATATTTT. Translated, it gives CASSFLKTGSSGNTIYF.

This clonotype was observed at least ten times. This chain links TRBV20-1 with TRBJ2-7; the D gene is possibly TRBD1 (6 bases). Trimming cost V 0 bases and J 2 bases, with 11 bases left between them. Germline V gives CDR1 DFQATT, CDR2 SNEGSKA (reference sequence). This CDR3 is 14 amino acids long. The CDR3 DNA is TGCAGTGCTAGAGATCCGACAGGAGCCTACGAGCAGTACTTC. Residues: CSARDPTGAYEQYF.

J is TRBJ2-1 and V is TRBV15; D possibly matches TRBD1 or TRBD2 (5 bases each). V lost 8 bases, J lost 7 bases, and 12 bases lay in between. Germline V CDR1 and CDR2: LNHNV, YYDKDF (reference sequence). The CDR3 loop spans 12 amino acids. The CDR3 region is CATGTSRNEQFF. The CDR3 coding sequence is TGTGCCACCGGGACCTCTAGAAATGAGCAGTTCTTC.